These T cell receptor beta chains were read from a single sample in a study of cytomegalovirus exposure and HLA in healthy donors. Here immunoSEQ multiplex PCR was the method, and the copy in TCRdb shows in-frame clones only, minus some. Of about 330,000 clones in the sample, 80% to 90% were seen once. Sequenced: PBMCs. The origin of the receptors is a woman younger than 30 in good health and CMV-seronegative. CDR3s include the opening cysteine and the closing phenylalanine or tryptophan. The D gene is left open where the match is weak. Size is stated for part of the rows, as once, few or many counts, or as a class when the clone is expanded.

d_call | clone_size | j_call | v_call | cdr3_length | cdr3_nt | cdr3_aa
TRBD1 | once | TRBJ2-1 | TRBV9 | 13 | TGTGCCAGCAACAAAGGACAGGGTTCGGGAGAGTTCTTC | CASNKGQGSGEFF
TRBD1 | - | TRBJ2-5 | TRBV7-9 | 16 | TGTGCCAGCAGCCCCCCAGGGGGCGTGGTCCAAGAGACCCAGTACTTC | CASSPPGGVVQETQYF
- | - | TRBJ1-5 | TRBV6-1 | 17 | TGTGCCAGCAGTGCAGGGGACGGCAGGGGTTTTGATCAGCCCCAGCATTTT | CASSAGDGRGFDQPQHF
TRBD1 | - | TRBJ1-1 | TRBV5-1 | 15 | TGCGCCAGCAGCTCGGGACAGCCCCCGGGCACTGAAGCTTTCTTT | CASSSGQPPGTEAFF
TRBD1 | - | TRBJ1-2 | TRBV5-6 | 14 | TGTGCCAGCAGCTTTCCCGGGACAGGGGTCGGCTACACCTTC | CASSFPGTGVGYTF
TRBD1 | once | TRBJ2-3 | TRBV27 | 16 | TGTGCCAGCAGTTCCGGACAGGCCTTTGGTACAGATACGCAGTATTTT | CASSSGQAFGTDTQYF
TRBD1 | - | TRBJ1-3 | TRBV4-3 | 14 | TGCGCCAGCAGCCAAGCGGGACAGGGGGACACCATATATTTT | CASSQAGQGDTIYF
TRBD1 | - | TRBJ1-5 | TRBV7-9 | 17 | TGTGCCAGCAGCTTAGGAAGGGGGCTTGATAGCAATCAGCCCCAGCATTTT | CASSLGRGLDSNQPQHF
- | - | TRBJ1-4 | TRBV19 | 13 | TGTGCCAGTAGCGGGGTGTCCCCCGAAAAACTGTTTTTT | CASSGVSPEKLFF
TRBD2 | - | TRBJ2-1 | TRBV9 | 20 | TGTGCCAGCAGCCGACAATATGGGGGGACTAGCGGGAGGCCCTCCAATGAGCAGTTCTTC | CASSRQYGGTSGRPSNEQFF
- | - | TRBJ1-3 | TRBV9 | 16 | TGTGCCAGCAGCGTAGGGGAGGGCCGCTCTGGAAACACCATATATTTT | CASSVGEGRSGNTIYF
TRBD1 | - | TRBJ1-1 | TRBV7-9 | 15 | TGTGCCAGCAGCCTGGGGACAGGGGGGAACACTGAAGCTTTCTTT | CASSLGTGGNTEAFF
- | - | TRBJ2-7 | TRBV25-1 | 14 | TGTGCCAGCAGGGGAGAGGGGGAGGGCCACGAGCAGTACTTC | CASRGEGEGHEQYF
- | once | TRBJ2-1 | TRBV30 | 14 | TGTGCCTGGAGTCGAGCGGCCGAAGTCAATGAGCAGTTCTTC | CAWSRAAEVNEQFF
- | few | TRBJ1-3 | TRBV7-9 | 13 | TGTGCCAGCAGCTTCCCGGCTGGAAACACCATATATTTT | CASSFPAGNTIYF
- | - | TRBJ2-1 | TRBV27 | 14 | TGTGCCAGCAGTCCCTCCGGGATACCCCATGAGCAGTTCTTC | CASSPSGIPHEQFF
TRBD1 | - | TRBJ1-2 | TRBV19 | 15 | TGTGCCAGTAGTCCCGACAGGGGGACAGGGTATGGCTACACCTTC | CASSPDRGTGYGYTF
- | - | TRBJ2-7 | TRBV5-1 | 14 | TGCGCCAGCAGCTTGGAGCCTAGTGGGTCACAGCAGTACTTC | CASSLEPSGSQQYF
TRBD1 | - | TRBJ1-2 | TRBV7-6 | 16 | TGTGCCAGCAGCCCTATCCCAATCCCGGGACAGGGGGGCTACACCTTC | CASSPIPIPGQGGYTF
TRBD1 | - | TRBJ1-1 | TRBV9 | 13 | TGTGCCAGCAGCGTCACAGGGGGCGTTGAAGCTTTCTTT | CASSVTGGVEAFF
- | - | TRBJ1-4 | TRBV4-1 | 17 | TGCGCCAGCAGCCACCACAGACCCGGCTCGTGGTGGGAAAAACTGTTTTTT | CASSHHRPGSWWEKLFF
TRBD2 | - | TRBJ2-2 | TRBV4-2 | 16 | TGTGCCAGCAGCCACCTAGCGGGCACGAACACCGGGGAGCTGTTTTTT | CASSHLAGTNTGELFF
TRBD2 | - | TRBJ2-3 | TRBV7-3 | 17 | TGTGCCAGCAGCTTGGACGGCGGGAGGAGCCCCCCAGATACGCAGTATTTT | CASSLDGGRSPPDTQYF
- | - | TRBJ1-1 | TRBV29-1 | 12 | TGCAGCGCAACCGGAGGGGCGACTGAAGCTTTCTTT | CSATGGATEAFF
TRBD1 | many | TRBJ1-4 | TRBV18 | 16 | TGTGCCAGCTCATCGGGACAGGGGGCAACTAATGAAAAACTGTTTTTT | CASSSGQGATNEKLFF
TRBD1 | - | TRBJ2-7 | TRBV29-1 | 12 | TGCAGCGTCCTCAGACAGGGCCACGAGCAGTACTTC | CSVLRQGHEQYF
- | - | TRBJ1-2 | TRBV4-3 | 15 | TGCGCCAGCAGCCAAGATCAGGAACGGCGCTATGGCTACACCTTC | CASSQDQERRYGYTF
TRBD1 | - | TRBJ2-7 | TRBV28 | 14 | TGTGCCAGCAGTTCCGGGGACAGGGTCTACGAGCAGTACTTC | CASSSGDRVYEQYF
- | - | TRBJ1-2 | TRBV5-4 | 12 | TGTGCCAGCAGCTCCGGGGGAAATGGCTACACCTTC | CASSSGGNGYTF
TRBD2 | once | TRBJ2-1 | TRBV18 | 17 | TGTGCCAGCTCACCTCAAAGCGGGAGGAAGGCCTACAATGAGCAGTTCTTC | CASSPQSGRKAYNEQFF
- | - | TRBJ1-3 | TRBV6-1 | 14 | TGTGCCAGCATGCTCGGGGGCTCTGGAAACACCATATATTTT | CASMLGGSGNTIYF
- | once | TRBJ2-7 | TRBV6-6 | 14 | TGTGCCAGCAGTTGGCGGCTTGGCCCCTACGAGCAGTACTTC | CASSWRLGPYEQYF
- | - | TRBJ2-3 | TRBV2 | 14 | TGTGCCAGCAGAAGGGCGGGTAGCACAGATACGCAGTATTTT | CASRRAGSTDTQYF
- | - | TRBJ2-2 | TRBV27 | 16 | TGTGCCAGCACCCCCTCGACGGGAGAACACACCGGGGAGCTGTTTTTT | CASTPSTGEHTGELFF
- | once | TRBJ1-2 | TRBV5-6 | 13 | TGTGCCAGCAGCTTGTGGCCCAGCGATGGCTACACCTTC | CASSLWPSDGYTF
- | - | TRBJ2-7 | TRBV11-2 | 16 | TGTGCCAGCAGCTTAGATATTCGGCAGGAGGCCTACGAGCAGTACTTC | CASSLDIRQEAYEQYF
- | once | TRBJ1-1 | TRBV7-2 | 14 | TGTGCCAGCAGCTTAGGGCCAGAGAACACTGAAGCTTTCTTT | CASSLGPENTEAFF
- | - | TRBJ2-1 | TRBV4-3 | 16 | TGCGCCAGCAGCCAAGATGAGGGCAGTAATTACAATGAGCAGTTCTTC | CASSQDEGSNYNEQFF
TRBD1 | - | TRBJ1-1 | TRBV27 | 15 | TGTGCCAGCAGTATACTACAGGGGGCAGTCACTGAAGCTTTCTTT | CASSILQGAVTEAFF
- | - | TRBJ2-7 | TRBV9 | 16 | TGTGCCAGCAGCGTAAATGGCGGGGTCAGCTCCTACGAGCAGTACTTC | CASSVNGGVSSYEQYF
TRBD1 | once | TRBJ2-7 | TRBV7-2 | 15 | TGTGCCAGCAGAGATCCGGGACAGGGCGGCTACGAGCAGTACTTC | CASRDPGQGGYEQYF
- | - | TRBJ1-4 | TRBV6-5 | 15 | TGTGCCAGCAGTTACTCGACCGGGGGAGGTGAAAAACTGTTTTTT | CASSYSTGGGEKLFF
TRBD1 | few | TRBJ1-2 | TRBV7-9 | 13 | TGTGCCAGCAGCCTCGAGGGGGCTCACGGCTACACCTTC | CASSLEGAHGYTF
TRBD1 | - | TRBJ1-4 | TRBV5-6 | 14 | TGTGCCAGCAGCTTGTCAGGGGGCCAAGGGAAACTGTTTTTT | CASSLSGGQGKLFF
- | - | TRBJ2-7 | TRBV11-2 | 12 | TGTGCCAGCAGCTTAGATTACGGCGAGCAGTACTTC | CASSLDYGEQYF
TRBD1 | once | TRBJ2-7 | TRBV6-1 | 14 | TGTGCCACCCGAGGGGACAGCCTACTCGACGAGCAGTACTTC | CATRGDSLLDEQYF
TRBD2 | - | TRBJ2-7 | TRBV9 | 15 | TGTGCCAGCAGCGTAGGCGCTAGCGGGGGCTACGAGCAGTACTTC | CASSVGASGGYEQYF
TRBD2 | - | TRBJ2-1 | TRBV6-5 | 15 | TGTGCCAGCAGTTACGGGCTAGCGGGGAGAAATGAGCAGTTCTTC | CASSYGLAGRNEQFF
TRBD2 | - | TRBJ2-7 | TRBV5-8 | 16 | TGTGCCAGCAGCTTGTCAGGAGCGGGAGACACCTACGAGCAGTACTTC | CASSLSGAGDTYEQYF
- | - | TRBJ2-1 | TRBV19 | 14 | TGTGCCAGTAGCCCTTGGGGCGGTAGGGATGAGCAGTTCTTC | CASSPWGGRDEQFF
TRBD1 | - | TRBJ1-5 | TRBV27 | 14 | TGTGCCAGCAGTCAGGGACAGGGAAATCAGCCCCAGCATTTT | CASSQGQGNQPQHF
TRBD2 | - | TRBJ2-7 | TRBV2 | 14 | TGTGCCAGCAGTCCTCCTAGCGGCTCCTACGAGCAGTACTTC | CASSPPSGSYEQYF
TRBD1 | - | TRBJ1-5 | TRBV4-1 | 15 | TGCGCCAGCAGCACGGACAGGGCAGTCAATCAGCCCCAGCATTTT | CASSTDRAVNQPQHF
- | - | TRBJ2-1 | TRBV20-1 | 10 | TGCAGTGCTTATGCCGGTGAGCAGTTCTTC | CSAYAGEQFF
- | - | TRBJ2-7 | TRBV11-3 | 13 | TGTGCCAGCAGCTTAGGAGGGGGCTACGAGCAGTACTTC | CASSLGGGYEQYF
TRBD2 | - | TRBJ2-5 | TRBV2 | 15 | TGTGCCAGCAGGGGGGTGGGACTAGCGGAAGAGACCCAGTACTTC | CASRGVGLAEETQYF
- | once | TRBJ1-5 | TRBV6-1 | 16 | TGTGCCAGCAGTGGTGACGGGGGTGGAGGCAATCAGCCCCAGCATTTT | CASSGDGGGGNQPQHF
TRBD2 | - | TRBJ2-2 | TRBV4-3 | 15 | TGCGCCAGCAGCCAAGGTGGGAGGGACACCGGGGAGCTGTTTTTT | CASSQGGRDTGELFF
TRBD1 | - | TRBJ2-1 | TRBV7-2 | 17 | TGTGCCAGCAGCCTCTTGGCCGTAGGGACAGGGTCCAATGAGCAGTTCTTC | CASSLLAVGTGSNEQFF